This TCR beta chain was captured in a study of CD8 T cells in Susac syndrome. Random-hexamer reverse transcription was applied to roughly 0.5 to 1 ug RNA. TCR beta CDR3 was amplified by immunoSEQ multiplex PCR. This amplification extended across 54 Vbeta and 13 Jbeta segments. TCRdb reprocessed the immunoSEQ multiplex PCR reads via MiXCR and lists one record per CDR3 protein. The data contain 50,000 to 65,000 distinct CDR3 sequences, 90% to 95% of them singletons. The specimen sequenced was CD8+ T cells from PBMCs. This TCR came from a human donor in good health.

The CDR3 nucleotides are TGCGCCAGCAGCCCCACACCGACAGGGGACAGCTACGAGCAGTACTTC. Amino acid sequence: CASSPTPTGDSYEQYF. This chain connects TRBV4-1 to TRBJ2-7; 8 bases agree with TRBD1. The V gene end was trimmed by 4 bases and the J gene end by 3 bases; junction bases not matched to a gene: 11. CDR1 and CDR2 (germline): MGHRA, YSYEKL. The CDR3 runs to 16 residues.